The rows below give T cell receptor beta chains drawn from one sample of a study of PD-1 blockade in classical Hodgkin lymphoma. TCRdb's table, derived via immunoSEQ multiplex PCR, lists solely in-frame clones and lacks some. The repertoire holds 40,000 to 50,000 clones, 78% seen once, with over 10% in the top ten. Sequences were derived from peripheral blood mononuclear cells (PBMCs), sampled at baseline. These receptors originate from a human donor with classical Hodgkin lymphoma. Each CDR3 is given with its conserved first and last residue. The D gene is left open where the match is weak. Clone size appears in some rows only: once, few, many, or a class for an expanded clone.

j_call	v_call	d_call	clone_size	cdr3_nt	cdr3_aa
TRBJ2-7	TRBV5-1	TRBD1	once	TGCGCCAGCAGCTCTTCTGACAGGGGGGTCTACGAGCAGTACTTC	CASSSSDRGVYEQYF
TRBJ1-4	TRBV7-3	.	.	TGTGCCAGCAGCTCCCCGGGAGGGTCGGGTGAAAAACTGTTTTTT	CASSSPGGSGEKLFF
TRBJ2-2	TRBV15	TRBD1	.	TGTGCCACCAGCAGAGATTGGGGGCAGAGGACAGGGGGTAACACCGGGGAGCTGTTTTTT	CATSRDWGQRTGGNTGELFF
TRBJ2-5	TRBV2	.	once	TGTGCCAGCAGAGGGGGACGGGGAGGAGAGACCCAGTACTTC	CASRGGRGGETQYF
TRBJ2-6	TRBV7-2	.	.	TGTGCCAGCAGCTTGGGGTCTGGGGCCAACGTCCTGACTTTC	CASSLGSGANVLTF
TRBJ2-7	TRBV19	.	once	TGTGCCAGTAGTATAGCTCTTGAGTCCTACGAGCAGTACTTC	CASSIALESYEQYF
TRBJ1-2	TRBV10-3	TRBD1	.	TGTGCCATCAGTGAAGGGGGCTTTTATGGCTACACCTTC	CAISEGGFYGYTF
TRBJ2-7	TRBV15	.	few	TGTGCCACCAGGCAGGGGAGGGGCAAGGGCCACTCCTACGAGCAGTACTTC	CATRQGRGKGHSYEQYF
TRBJ2-3	TRBV19	TRBD2	.	TGTGCCACAAGGGCGGGGGTACAAAATACGCAGTATTTT	CATRAGVQNTQYF
TRBJ1-1	TRBV10-3	TRBD1	.	TGTGCCATCAGTGAGAGGGGACAGGGCGGAACTGAAGCTTTCTTT	CAISERGQGGTEAFF
TRBJ2-7	TRBV2	TRBD2	.	TGTGCCAGCAGCCCTGGACTAGCGGCCTACGAGCAGTACTTC	CASSPGLAAYEQYF
TRBJ2-6	TRBV11-3	.	.	TGTGCCAGCAGCTCGGGCCTCTCTGGGGCCAACGTCCTGACTTTC	CASSSGLSGANVLTF
TRBJ1-2	TRBV6-5	TRBD1	.	TGTGCCAGCAGTTTGGAGGACAGGGGGCTCTATGGCTACACCTTC	CASSLEDRGLYGYTF
TRBJ2-2	TRBV4-3	.	.	TGCGCCAGCAGCCAAGCCGGGAACACCGGGGAGCTGTTTTTT	CASSQAGNTGELFF
TRBJ2-3	TRBV10-3	TRBD2	.	TGTGCCATCAGGGCTAGCGGTGAGGAGGGAGATACGCAGTATTTT	CAIRASGEEGDTQYF
TRBJ1-4	TRBV10-3	TRBD1	.	TGTGCCATCGGGGGGGACAGGGGGAATGAAAAACTGTTTTTT	CAIGGDRGNEKLFF
TRBJ2-6	TRBV15	TRBD1	.	TGTGCCACCAGCAGAACGACAGGGGCCCTGACTTTC	CATSRTTGALTF
TRBJ2-7	TRBV7-2	.	.	TGTGCCAGCAGCTTAGCTAGGTCCCTCTCCTACGAGCAGTACTTC	CASSLARSLSYEQYF
TRBJ1-6	TRBV7-9	.	.	TGTGCCAGCAGCCCCGGGGGGGCAGGGGAAAGACCCCTCCACTTT	CASSPGGAGERPLHF
TRBJ1-2	TRBV6-6	.	.	TGTGCCAGCAGGTTCAGGGGTTCGGATGGCTACACCTTC	CASRFRGSDGYTF
TRBJ2-5	TRBV7-8	TRBD2	.	TGTGCCAGCAGCTCCCGGACTAGCGGGGGGCCGGGAGAGACCCAGTACTTC	CASSSRTSGGPGETQYF
TRBJ1-1	TRBV19	.	.	TGTGCCAGTGAAGCCCGGGAGGTGACGAGGCGAGCTTTCTTT	CASEAREVTRRAFF
TRBJ1-1	TRBV7-6	.	.	TGTGCCAGCAGCTCGAGCATATCCTTGGTCACTGAAGCTTTCTTT	CASSSSISLVTEAFF
TRBJ1-2	TRBV6-4	TRBD1	.	TGTGCCAGCAGTAACAGGACAGGGAGGATCTATGGCTACACCTTC	CASSNRTGRIYGYTF
TRBJ2-7	TRBV2	.	.	TGTGCCAGCAGTGAATTAAGGTTCAGCTCCTACGAGCAGTACTTC	CASSELRFSSYEQYF
TRBJ2-7	TRBV7-2	.	.	TGTGCCAGCAGCTTAAACAGGAACTCCTACGAGCAGTACTTC	CASSLNRNSYEQYF
TRBJ2-2	TRBV5-1	TRBD2	.	TGCGCCAGCAGCTTGGATACTAGCGGGGGGGCCGTGGCCGGGGAGCTGTTTTTT	CASSLDTSGGAVAGELFF
TRBJ2-1	TRBV7-2	TRBD1	.	TGTGCCAGCAGCTCGCCTCCGGGACAGCTCTTCAATGAGCAGTTCTTC	CASSSPPGQLFNEQFF
TRBJ2-7	TRBV19	.	.	TGTGCCAGTAGTATAGGGCTAGCGTTATACTACGAGCAGTACTTC	CASSIGLALYYEQYF
TRBJ1-3	TRBV18	.	once	TGTGCCAGCTCACCAGCAGCTTCGAGCTCTGGAAACACCATATATTTT	CASSPAASSSGNTIYF
TRBJ1-1	TRBV5-1	.	.	TGCGCCAGCAGCTTGTGGGGCGGTACTGAAGCTTTCTTT	CASSLWGGTEAFF
TRBJ1-6	TRBV7-9	TRBD1	.	TGTGCCACATCGACAGGGTATAATTCACCCCTCCACTTT	CATSTGYNSPLHF
TRBJ2-2	TRBV19	.	.	TGTGCCAGTAGTCCCCTCCCAAACACCGGGGAGCTGTTTTTT	CASSPLPNTGELFF
TRBJ2-3	TRBV5-1	.	.	TGCGCCAGCAGCTCCGGACACGGCACAGATACGCAGTATTTT	CASSSGHGTDTQYF
TRBJ2-3	TRBV29-1	.	.	TGCAGCGTTGGAGGGGGGGGCACAGATACGCAGTATTTT	CSVGGGGTDTQYF
TRBJ2-7	TRBV27	.	once	TGTGCCAGCGGGGGGGGGCGGGGCAGACTTTACGAGCAGTACTTC	CASGGGRGRLYEQYF
TRBJ2-5	TRBV5-1	TRBD1	.	TGCGCCAGCAGCCCTCCGGGACAGGGTGAAGAGACCCAGTACTTC	CASSPPGQGEETQYF
TRBJ2-7	TRBV9	.	few	TGTGCCAGCAGCGTAGAAGGGGACCCCTACGAGCAGTACTTC	CASSVEGDPYEQYF
TRBJ2-7	TRBV7-3	.	.	TGTGCCAGCAGCCCAGACAGGAACTACGAGCAGTACTTC	CASSPDRNYEQYF
TRBJ1-1	TRBV6-4	TRBD1	.	TGTGCCAGCAGTGACCCAACCCGGCCGGGACAGCTAAACACTGAAGCTTTCTTT	CASSDPTRPGQLNTEAFF
TRBJ2-3	TRBV5-1	.	once	TGCGCCAGCAGCTTGGCCAGGGCAGGGTTCACAGATACGCAGTATTTT	CASSLARAGFTDTQYF
TRBJ2-7	TRBV4-2	TRBD2	.	TGTGCCAGCAGCCAAGAAAGCGGGGGGGCCTACGAGCAGTACTTC	CASSQESGGAYEQYF
TRBJ2-7	TRBV7-2	TRBD1	.	TGTGCCAGCAGCTTCGGACAGGGGTCTCTCTACGAGCAGTACTTC	CASSFGQGSLYEQYF
TRBJ1-2	TRBV4-3	TRBD1	.	TGCGCCAGCAGCCAAGCGACACAGGGGGCCTATGGCTACACCTTC	CASSQATQGAYGYTF
TRBJ2-1	TRBV5-1	TRBD2	.	TGCGCCAGCAGCTTGGCCGGAAATCTAGCGGGGTTATACAATGAGCAGTTCTTC	CASSLAGNLAGLYNEQFF
TRBJ2-5	TRBV4-1	TRBD2	.	TGCGCCAGCAGCCAAGATGGGGCTAGCGGGGGGTCTCAGTACTTC	CASSQDGASGGSQYF
TRBJ2-5	TRBV7-8	.	.	TGTGCCAGCACATGGGGGGCAAGTGTTGAGACCCAGTACTTC	CASTWGASVETQYF
TRBJ2-1	TRBV19	TRBD1	once	TGTGCGACAGGGGGCCACAATGAGCAGTTCTTC	CATGGHNEQFF
TRBJ2-6	TRBV5-4	.	once	TGTGCCAGCAGCCCGGGGCAGGCGGGGGCCAACGTCCTGACTTTC	CASSPGQAGANVLTF